This TCR beta chain is from a study of blood T cell repertoires in COVID-19. Participants reported their clinical history, and cohort assignment relied on those reports. Before being deemed recovered, Cohort 3 donors had two negative PCRs, clearance, or symptom resolution. Germline CDR1 and CDR2: LGHDT and YNNKEL (reference sequence). J gave up 4 bases and V 4 bases, and 10 bases lay outside the gene matches. The CDR3 contains 16 residues. Source study methods: Amplified reference gene primers provided the basis for estimating nucleated cell counts. Method: immunoSEQ multiplex PCR; TCRdb's copy keeps in-frame clones and lacks some. For V, J and clone size, that table is used; D and trimming come from the DNA. The table shows 250,000 to 300,000 clones, with about nine tenths occurring only once.

The clonotype was recovered from a middle-aged woman who had recovered from COVID-19. The sample consisted of PBMCs or T cells enriched from blood (not recorded which). The chain combines TRBV3-1 (or the pseudogene TRBV3-2) with TRBJ2-5, with 9 positions matching TRBD2. The CDR3 spells CASSPPEGGRGETQYF. The CDR3 DNA reads as TGTGCCAGCAGCCCGCCTGAGGGCGGGAGGGGAGAGACCCAGTACTTC.